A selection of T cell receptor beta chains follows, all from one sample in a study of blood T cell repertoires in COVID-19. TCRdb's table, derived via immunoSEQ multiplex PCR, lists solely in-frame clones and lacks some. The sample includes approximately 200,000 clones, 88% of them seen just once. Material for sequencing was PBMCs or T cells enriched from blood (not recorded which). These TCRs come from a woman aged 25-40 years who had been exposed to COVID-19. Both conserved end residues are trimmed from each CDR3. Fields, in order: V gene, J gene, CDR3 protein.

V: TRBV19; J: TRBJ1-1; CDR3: ASSIPGRTIEAF
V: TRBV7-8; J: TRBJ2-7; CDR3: ASSAPSGVVSYEQY
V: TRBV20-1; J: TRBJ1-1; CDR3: SARVVGEAF
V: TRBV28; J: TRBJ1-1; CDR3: ASSPLATGTF
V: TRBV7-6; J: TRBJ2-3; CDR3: ASSLASGRRADTQY
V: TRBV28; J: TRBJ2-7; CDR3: ASSFRLAGTFGDEQY
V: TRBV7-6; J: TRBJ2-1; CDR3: ASSSHRANEQF
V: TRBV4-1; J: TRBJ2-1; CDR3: ASSQERGPYNEQF
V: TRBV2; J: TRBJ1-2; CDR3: ASSTENYGYT
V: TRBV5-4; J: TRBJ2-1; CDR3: ASSSREAGGYNEQF
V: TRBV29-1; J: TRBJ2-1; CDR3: SVVDRISYNEQF
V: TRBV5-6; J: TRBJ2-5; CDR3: ASSFGVAGGQETQY
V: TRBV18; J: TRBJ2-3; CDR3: ASSPVSGTTDTQY
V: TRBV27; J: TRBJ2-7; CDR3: ASSFQRPYEQY
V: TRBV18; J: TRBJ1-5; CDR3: ASSPPSGPGNQPQH
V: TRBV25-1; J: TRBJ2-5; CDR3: ASSRQGHQETQY
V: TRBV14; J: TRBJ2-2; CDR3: ASSHRIAGAETGELF
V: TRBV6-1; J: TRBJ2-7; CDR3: ASSEGRGAYEQY
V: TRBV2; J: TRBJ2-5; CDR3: AISGEETQY
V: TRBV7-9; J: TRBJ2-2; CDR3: APSGLAGANTGELF
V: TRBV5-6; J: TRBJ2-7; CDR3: ASSLRGAYEQY
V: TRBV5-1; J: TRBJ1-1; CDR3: ASSQGQGPNTEAF